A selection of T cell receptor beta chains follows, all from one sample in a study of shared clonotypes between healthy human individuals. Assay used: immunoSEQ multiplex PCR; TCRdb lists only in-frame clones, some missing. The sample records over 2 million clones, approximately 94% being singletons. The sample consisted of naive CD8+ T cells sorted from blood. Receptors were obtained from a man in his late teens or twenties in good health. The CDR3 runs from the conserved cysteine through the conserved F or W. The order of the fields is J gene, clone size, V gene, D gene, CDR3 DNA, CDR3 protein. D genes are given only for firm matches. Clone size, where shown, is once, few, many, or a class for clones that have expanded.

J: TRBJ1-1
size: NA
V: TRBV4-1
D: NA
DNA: TGCGCCAGCAGCCAGAGGGATATGAACACTGAAGCTTTCTTT
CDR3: CASSQRDMNTEAFF

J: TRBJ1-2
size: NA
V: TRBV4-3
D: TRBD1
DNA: TGCGCCAGCAGCCAGGAAACAGGGGGCGCCTTCTATGGCTACACCTTC
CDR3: CASSQETGGAFYGYTF

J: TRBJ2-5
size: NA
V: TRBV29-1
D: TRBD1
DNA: TGTGGGTGGACAGGGCTGGGAGCTCAAGAGACCCAGTACTTC
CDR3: CGWTGLGAQETQYF

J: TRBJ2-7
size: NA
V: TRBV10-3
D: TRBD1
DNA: TGTGCCATCAAGGGAATGACAGGGGAAATCGACGAGCAGTACTTC
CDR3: CAIKGMTGEIDEQYF

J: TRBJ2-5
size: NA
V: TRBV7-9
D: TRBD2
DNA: TGTGCCAGCAGCTTGTATAGCGGGAGGGCCGGTTGGGAGACCCAGTACTTC
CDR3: CASSLYSGRAGWETQYF

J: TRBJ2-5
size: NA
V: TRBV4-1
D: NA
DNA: TGCGCCAGCAGGCTGGGGGAGACCCAGTACTTC
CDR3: CASRLGETQYF

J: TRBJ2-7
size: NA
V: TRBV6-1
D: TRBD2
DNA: TGTGCCAGCAAGACTAGCGGCTACGAGCAGTACTTC
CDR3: CASKTSGYEQYF

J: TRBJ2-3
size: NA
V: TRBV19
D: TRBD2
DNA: TGTGCCAGTAGTATTGGACTAGCGTCAGATACGCAGTATTTT
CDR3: CASSIGLASDTQYF

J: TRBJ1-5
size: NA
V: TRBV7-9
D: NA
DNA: TGTGCCAGCAGCGTCGGGGAGGAGAGCAATCAGCCCCAGCATTTT
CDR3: CASSVGEESNQPQHF

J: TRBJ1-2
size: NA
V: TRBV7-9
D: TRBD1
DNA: TGTGCCAGCAGCCTCCCCGGACAGGATGGCTACACCTTC
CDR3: CASSLPGQDGYTF

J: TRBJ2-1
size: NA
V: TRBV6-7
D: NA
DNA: TGTGCCAGCAGTTACGTCCCCCCCTGGCGGGGATCCTACAATGAGCAGTTCTTC
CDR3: CASSYVPPWRGSYNEQFF

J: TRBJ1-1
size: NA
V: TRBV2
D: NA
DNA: TGTGCCAGCTATCCCGGGAACACTGAAGCTTTCTTT
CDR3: CASYPGNTEAFF

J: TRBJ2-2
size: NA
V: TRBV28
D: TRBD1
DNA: TGTGCCAGCAGTTCAACAGGGGGCACCGGGGAGCTGTTTTTT
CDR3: CASSSTGGTGELFF

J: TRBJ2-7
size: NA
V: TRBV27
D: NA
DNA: TGTGCCAGCAGTGAAAGGCCGGATCCTGGTCGCGAGCAGTACTTC
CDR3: CASSERPDPGREQYF

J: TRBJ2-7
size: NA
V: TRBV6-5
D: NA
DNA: TGTGCCAGCAGTTACTCAGTAGGATCCGGGGCCTACGAGCAGTACTTC
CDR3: CASSYSVGSGAYEQYF

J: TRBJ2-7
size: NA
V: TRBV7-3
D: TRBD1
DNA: TGTGCCAGCAGCTCTCGGAAGGACAGGGACCGCTCCTACGAGCAGTACTTC
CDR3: CASSSRKDRDRSYEQYF

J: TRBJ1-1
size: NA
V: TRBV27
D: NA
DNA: TGTGCCAGCAGTCCTATGGACACGAACACTGAAGCTTTCTTT
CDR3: CASSPMDTNTEAFF

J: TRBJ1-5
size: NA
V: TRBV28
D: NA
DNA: TGTGCCAGCAGTTTCCGGGGGGTCTGGCCCCAGCATTTT
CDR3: CASSFRGVWPQHF

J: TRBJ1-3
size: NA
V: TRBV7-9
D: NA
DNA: TGTGCCAGCAGCTTAGTCCTGAGCACCTCTGGAAACACCATATATTTT
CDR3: CASSLVLSTSGNTIYF

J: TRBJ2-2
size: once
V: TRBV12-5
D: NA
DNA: TGTGCTAGTGGTGCCGGCACAGTCCACACCGGGGAGCTGTTTTTT
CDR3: CASGAGTVHTGELFF

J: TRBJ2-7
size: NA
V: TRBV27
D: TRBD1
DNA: TGTGCCAGTCAGGGACAGGGGGCGTACGAGCAGTACTTC
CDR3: CASQGQGAYEQYF

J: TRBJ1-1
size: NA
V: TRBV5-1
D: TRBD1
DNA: TGCGCCAGCAGCTTAACAGGGGGGGCTGAAGCTTTCTTT
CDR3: CASSLTGGAEAFF

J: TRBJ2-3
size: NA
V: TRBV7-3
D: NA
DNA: TGTGCCAGCAGCTTAACAGGGGGAAGCACAGATACGCAGTATTTT
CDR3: CASSLTGGSTDTQYF

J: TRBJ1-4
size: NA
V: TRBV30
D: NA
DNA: TGTGCCTGGAGTGAGGGGGAAAAACTGTTTTTT
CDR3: CAWSEGEKLFF

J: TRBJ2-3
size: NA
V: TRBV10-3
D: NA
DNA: TGTGCCATCAGTGATGAGAAAAGGACGCAGTATTTT
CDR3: CAISDEKRTQYF

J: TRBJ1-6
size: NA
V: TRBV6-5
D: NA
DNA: TGTGCCAGCAGTCCGAGAGGGGCCTATAATTCACCCCTCCACTTT
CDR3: CASSPRGAYNSPLHF

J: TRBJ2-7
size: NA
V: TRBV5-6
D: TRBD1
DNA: TGTGCCAGCAGCTTCCGGGACAGTCCTTACGAGCAGTACTTC
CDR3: CASSFRDSPYEQYF

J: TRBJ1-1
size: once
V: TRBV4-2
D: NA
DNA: TGTGCCAGCAGCCAAGCTGAAGGGGGCACTGAAGCTTTCTTT
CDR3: CASSQAEGGTEAFF

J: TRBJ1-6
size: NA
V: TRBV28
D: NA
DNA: TGTGCCAGCGCTAAATTTTACGGTAATTCACCCCTCCACTTT
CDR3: CASAKFYGNSPLHF

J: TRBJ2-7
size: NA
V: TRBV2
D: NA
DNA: TGTGCCAGCAGTGACGACAGCCACGAGCAGTACTTC
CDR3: CASSDDSHEQYF

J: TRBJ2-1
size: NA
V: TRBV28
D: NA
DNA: TGTGCCAGCAGTTTAAGGTCAGGGAGCTCCTACAATGAGCAGTTCTTC
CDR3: CASSLRSGSSYNEQFF

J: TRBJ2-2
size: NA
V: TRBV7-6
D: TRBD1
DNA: TGTGCCAGCAGCGTAATGCCGGGACAGGACCTCACCGGGGAGCTGTTTTTT
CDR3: CASSVMPGQDLTGELFF

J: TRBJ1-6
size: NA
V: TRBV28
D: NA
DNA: TGTGCCAGCAGTTTGGTTGTCTCCTATAATTCACCCCTCCACTTT
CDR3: CASSLVVSYNSPLHF

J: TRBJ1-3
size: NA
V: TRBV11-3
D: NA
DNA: TGTGCCAGCAGCTTAAGTAACGGACCGCACTCTGGAAACACCATATATTTT
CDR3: CASSLSNGPHSGNTIYF

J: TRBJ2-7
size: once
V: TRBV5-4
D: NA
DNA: TGTGCCAGCAGCCCAACAGACAGTGTTTCCTACGAGCAGTACTTC
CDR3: CASSPTDSVSYEQYF

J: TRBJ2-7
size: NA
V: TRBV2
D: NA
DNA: TGTGCCAGACTGCATTCCCCGGGAGTGGAGCAGTACTTC
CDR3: CARLHSPGVEQYF

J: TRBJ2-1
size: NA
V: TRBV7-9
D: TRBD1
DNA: TGTGCCAGCAGCGATACAGGGGGCCTTACGCACAATGAGCAGTTCTTC
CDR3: CASSDTGGLTHNEQFF

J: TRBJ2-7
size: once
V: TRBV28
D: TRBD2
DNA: TGTGCCAGCAGCCTGCTAGCGGGGGGTTACGAGCAGTACTTC
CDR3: CASSLLAGGYEQYF

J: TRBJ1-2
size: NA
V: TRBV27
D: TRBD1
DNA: TGTGCCAGCAGTTCGGGACAGGGATATCACTTC
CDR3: CASSSGQGYHF